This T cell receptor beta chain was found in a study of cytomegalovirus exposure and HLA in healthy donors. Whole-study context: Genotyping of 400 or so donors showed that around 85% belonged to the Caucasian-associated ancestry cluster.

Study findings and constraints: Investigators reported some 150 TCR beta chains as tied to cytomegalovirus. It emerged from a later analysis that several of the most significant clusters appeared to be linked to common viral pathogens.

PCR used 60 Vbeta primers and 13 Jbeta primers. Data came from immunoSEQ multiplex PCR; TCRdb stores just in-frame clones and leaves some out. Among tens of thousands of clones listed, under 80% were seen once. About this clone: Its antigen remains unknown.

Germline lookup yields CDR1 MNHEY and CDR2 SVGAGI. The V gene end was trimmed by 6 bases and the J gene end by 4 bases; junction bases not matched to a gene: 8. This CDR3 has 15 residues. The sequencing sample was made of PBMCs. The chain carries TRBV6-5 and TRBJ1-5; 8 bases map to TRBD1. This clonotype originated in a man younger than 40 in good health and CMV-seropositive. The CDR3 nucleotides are TGTGCCAGCAGACAGGGGGGGCTGGATAATCAGCCCCAGCATTTT. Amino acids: CASRQGGLDNQPQHF.